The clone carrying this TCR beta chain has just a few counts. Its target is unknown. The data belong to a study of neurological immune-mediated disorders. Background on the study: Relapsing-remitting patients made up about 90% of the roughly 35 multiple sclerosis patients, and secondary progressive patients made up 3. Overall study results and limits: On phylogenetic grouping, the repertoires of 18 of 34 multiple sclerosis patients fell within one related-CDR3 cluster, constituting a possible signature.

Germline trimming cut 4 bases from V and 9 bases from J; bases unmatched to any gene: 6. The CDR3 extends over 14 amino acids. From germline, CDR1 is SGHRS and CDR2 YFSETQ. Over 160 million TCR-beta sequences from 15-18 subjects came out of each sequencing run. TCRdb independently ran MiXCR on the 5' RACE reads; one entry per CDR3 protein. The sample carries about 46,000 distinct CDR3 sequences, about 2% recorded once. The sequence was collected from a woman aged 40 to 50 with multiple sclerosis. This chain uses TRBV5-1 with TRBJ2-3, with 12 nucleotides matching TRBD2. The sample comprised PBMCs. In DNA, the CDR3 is TGCGCCAGCAGCCCTCTAGCGGGGGGGGAGACGCAGTATTTT. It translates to CASSPLAGGETQYF.